The sequence of this TCR beta chain was determined in a study of T cells after yellow fever vaccination. The V end was cut by 1 base, the J end by 5 bases, with 11 bases between. The germline CDR1 and CDR2 sequences are SEHNR and FQNEAQ (reference sequence). This CDR3 has 14 amino acids. Via MiXCR, TCRdb re-called the 5' RACE reads, giving one row per CDR3 protein. This table has approximately 170,000 distinct CDR3 sequences, 11% appearing once. V is TRBV7-9 and J is TRBJ1-2; D call uncertain. Sequenced material: CD8+ T cells sorted from PBMCs, taken 15 days after the yellow fever booster vaccination. The clonotype originates from a man aged 18 to 30 who received the YFV17D yellow fever vaccine. CDR3 residues: CASSLGPTRYGYTF. The CDR3, as DNA: TGTGCCAGCAGCTTAGGACCAACTCGGTATGGCTACACCTTC.